This is a list of T cell receptor beta chains from one sample in a study of T cells in Graves' hyperthyroidism and ophthalmopathy. TCRdb redid the calling of the multiplex PCR reads with MiXCR, one entry per CDR3 protein. Here the sample spans about 360,000 distinct CDR3 sequences, around 13% being singletons. Source material: blood. The source of these receptors is a woman aged 18-29 years with Graves' hyperthyroidism. CDR3s include the opening cysteine and the closing phenylalanine or tryptophan. Each record gives: CDR3 length, V gene, clone size, J gene, D gene, CDR3 protein, CDR3 DNA. The D gene is left open where the match is weak. Some rows have no size entry. The others give once, few or many, or a class for an expanded clone.

CDR3 length: 15; V gene: TRBV14; clone size: NA; J gene: TRBJ2-1; D gene: TRBD1; CDR3 protein: CASSQVGTGGNEQFF; CDR3 DNA: TGTGCCAGCAGCCAAGTCGGGACAGGGGGGAATGAGCAGTTCTTC
CDR3 length: 13; V gene: TRBV5-6; clone size: many; J gene: TRBJ1-1; D gene: NA; CDR3 protein: CASFSTVKTEAFF; CDR3 DNA: TGTGCCAGCTTTAGTACGGTGAAGACTGAAGCTTTCTTT
CDR3 length: 18; V gene: TRBV29-1; clone size: few; J gene: TRBJ1-2; D gene: NA; CDR3 protein: CSVERGGGAGTEVLGYTF; CDR3 DNA: TGCAGCGTTGAGAGGGGGGGGGGAGCCGGGACCGAGGTCCTAGGCTACACCTTC
CDR3 length: 16; V gene: TRBV5-1; clone size: many; J gene: TRBJ2-2; D gene: TRBD2; CDR3 protein: CASSRGEFSNTGELFF; CDR3 DNA: TGCGCCAGCAGCCGGGGGGAGTTTTCGAACACCGGGGAGCTGTTTTTT
CDR3 length: 14; V gene: TRBV6-1; clone size: NA; J gene: TRBJ1-2; D gene: NA; CDR3 protein: CASSKRMGDYGYTF; CDR3 DNA: TGTGCCAGCAGTAAACGAATGGGGGACTATGGCTACACCTTC
CDR3 length: 13; V gene: TRBV28; clone size: few; J gene: TRBJ1-2; D gene: NA; CDR3 protein: CAGSLGQIYGYTF; CDR3 DNA: TGTGCCGGCAGCCTTGGACAGATCTATGGCTACACCTTC
CDR3 length: 15; V gene: TRBV11-2; clone size: many; J gene: TRBJ1-2; D gene: NA; CDR3 protein: CASSLGGRGNYGYTF; CDR3 DNA: TGTGCCAGCAGCCTCGGTGGCCGCGGTAACTATGGCTACACCTTC
CDR3 length: 13; V gene: TRBV29-1; clone size: many; J gene: TRBJ1-5; D gene: NA; CDR3 protein: CSVATEIDQPQHF; CDR3 DNA: TGCAGCGTTGCGACAGAGATTGATCAGCCCCAGCATTTT
CDR3 length: 13; V gene: TRBV20-1; clone size: few; J gene: TRBJ2-5; D gene: NA; CDR3 protein: CSASSMYQETQYF; CDR3 DNA: TGCAGTGCTAGTAGTATGTACCAAGAGACCCAGTACTTC
CDR3 length: 17; V gene: TRBV5-5; clone size: NA; J gene: TRBJ2-2; D gene: TRBD1; CDR3 protein: CASSSHGTGINTGELFF; CDR3 DNA: TGTGCCAGCAGCTCTCACGGGACAGGAATCAACACCGGGGAGCTGTTTTTT
CDR3 length: 14; V gene: TRBV18; clone size: many; J gene: TRBJ1-1; D gene: NA; CDR3 protein: CASSPGEMNTEAFF; CDR3 DNA: TGTGCCAGCTCACCAGGGGAAATGAACACTGAAGCTTTCTTT
CDR3 length: 17; V gene: TRBV4-1; clone size: many; J gene: TRBJ1-1; D gene: TRBD1; CDR3 protein: CASSQRTGLLMNTEAFF; CDR3 DNA: TGCGCCAGCAGCCAACGGACAGGGCTTTTAATGAACACTGAAGCTTTCTTT
CDR3 length: 16; V gene: TRBV28; clone size: many; J gene: TRBJ2-3; D gene: TRBD2; CDR3 protein: CASTTPGGRDTDTQYF; CDR3 DNA: TGTGCCAGCACTACCCCTGGCGGGAGGGACACAGATACGCAGTATTTT
CDR3 length: 17; V gene: TRBV18; clone size: NA; J gene: TRBJ2-3; D gene: TRBD2; CDR3 protein: CTSSPIAGGLGTDTQYF; CDR3 DNA: TGTACCAGCTCTCCTATAGCGGGAGGTCTCGGCACAGATACGCAGTATTTT
CDR3 length: 15; V gene: TRBV29-1; clone size: few; J gene: TRBJ2-1; D gene: NA; CDR3 protein: CSVEGDYFSDNEQFF; CDR3 DNA: TGCAGCGTTGAAGGTGACTACTTCTCGGACAATGAGCAGTTCTTC
CDR3 length: 12; V gene: TRBV27; clone size: many; J gene: TRBJ2-7; D gene: NA; CDR3 protein: CASSSISGEQYF; CDR3 DNA: TGTGCCAGCAGTTCCATCTCCGGCGAGCAGTACTTC
CDR3 length: 17; V gene: TRBV6-1; clone size: many; J gene: TRBJ2-3; D gene: TRBD2; CDR3 protein: CASSLRLTGRGTDTQYF; CDR3 DNA: TGTGCCAGCAGTTTACGGTTGACGGGGCGGGGGACAGATACGCAGTATTTT
CDR3 length: 18; V gene: TRBV5-1; clone size: many; J gene: TRBJ2-2; D gene: NA; CDR3 protein: CASSLAGTGHPNTGELFF; CDR3 DNA: TGCGCCAGCAGCTTGGCCGGAACGGGACACCCGAACACCGGGGAGCTGTTTTTT
CDR3 length: 15; V gene: TRBV27; clone size: few; J gene: TRBJ2-5; D gene: TRBD2; CDR3 protein: CASSSSSGNQETQYF; CDR3 DNA: TGTGCCAGCAGTTCATCTAGCGGGAACCAAGAGACCCAGTACTTC
CDR3 length: 13; V gene: TRBV5-6; clone size: NA; J gene: TRBJ1-6; D gene: NA; CDR3 protein: CASSWDLSSPLHF; CDR3 DNA: TGTGCCAGCAGCTGGGATTTAAGCTCACCCCTCCACTTT
CDR3 length: 16; V gene: TRBV3-1; clone size: many; J gene: TRBJ2-6; D gene: NA; CDR3 protein: CASSQGSPGGANVLTF; CDR3 DNA: TGTGCCAGCAGCCAAGGCTCGCCCGGTGGGGCCAACGTCCTGACTTTC
CDR3 length: 11; V gene: TRBV20-1; clone size: few; J gene: TRBJ2-3; D gene: NA; CDR3 protein: CSAGPTDTQYF; CDR3 DNA: TGCAGTGCTGGGCCAACAGATACGCAGTATTTT
CDR3 length: 15; V gene: TRBV7-2; clone size: many; J gene: TRBJ1-1; D gene: NA; CDR3 protein: CASSLEEFVGTEAFF; CDR3 DNA: TGTGCCAGCAGCTTAGAAGAGTTCGTGGGCACTGAAGCTTTCTTT
CDR3 length: 13; V gene: TRBV28; clone size: NA; J gene: TRBJ1-5; D gene: TRBD1; CDR3 protein: CASTLDRAGPQHF; CDR3 DNA: TGTGCCAGCACCCTGGACAGGGCAGGGCCCCAGCATTTT
CDR3 length: 13; V gene: TRBV25-1; clone size: NA; J gene: TRBJ2-1; D gene: NA; CDR3 protein: CASGNEGYNEQFF; CDR3 DNA: TGTGCCAGCGGTAACGAGGGTTACAATGAGCAGTTCTTC
CDR3 length: 15; V gene: TRBV28; clone size: many; J gene: TRBJ2-7; D gene: NA; CDR3 protein: CASRPGFLFSYEQYF; CDR3 DNA: TGTGCCAGCAGACCAGGGTTTTTATTCTCGTACGAGCAGTACTTC
CDR3 length: 15; V gene: TRBV7-2; clone size: many; J gene: TRBJ1-4; D gene: NA; CDR3 protein: CASSTQVATNEKLFF; CDR3 DNA: TGTGCCAGCAGCACCCAAGTTGCAACTAATGAAAAACTGTTTTTT
CDR3 length: 15; V gene: TRBV18; clone size: few; J gene: TRBJ2-7; D gene: TRBD1; CDR3 protein: CASSAYRDSSLERYF; CDR3 DNA: TGTGCCAGCTCAGCATACCGGGACAGTTCCCTCGAGCGGTACTTC
CDR3 length: 13; V gene: TRBV20-1; clone size: many; J gene: TRBJ2-7; D gene: NA; CDR3 protein: CSAWGRETYEQYF; CDR3 DNA: TGCAGTGCCTGGGGGCGGGAGACCTACGAGCAGTACTTC
CDR3 length: 15; V gene: TRBV30; clone size: few; J gene: TRBJ1-2; D gene: NA; CDR3 protein: CAWSGLYARNYGYTF; CDR3 DNA: TGTGCCTGGAGTGGATTGTACGCTCGAAACTATGGCTACACCTTC
CDR3 length: 16; V gene: TRBV2; clone size: many; J gene: TRBJ1-5; D gene: TRBD1; CDR3 protein: CASSGGQGYSNQPQHF; CDR3 DNA: TGTGCCAGCAGTGGAGGACAGGGATACAGCAATCAGCCCCAGCATTTT
CDR3 length: 15; V gene: TRBV4-3; clone size: NA; J gene: TRBJ2-7; D gene: NA; CDR3 protein: CASSQEGFIGNEQYF; CDR3 DNA: TGCGCCAGCAGCCAAGAAGGATTTATCGGGAACGAGCAGTACTTC
CDR3 length: 16; V gene: TRBV4-3; clone size: many; J gene: TRBJ2-2; D gene: NA; CDR3 protein: CASSASGTRGTGELFF; CDR3 DNA: TGCGCCAGCAGTGCTTCCGGGACCAGGGGCACCGGGGAGCTGTTTTTT
CDR3 length: 17; V gene: TRBV6-1; clone size: many; J gene: TRBJ2-1; D gene: TRBD1; CDR3 protein: CASSEPPGTGGLNEQFF; CDR3 DNA: TGTGCCAGCAGTGAGCCCCCGGGGACAGGGGGCCTAAATGAGCAGTTCTTC
CDR3 length: 13; V gene: TRBV5-1; clone size: many; J gene: TRBJ1-5; D gene: TRBD1; CDR3 protein: CASSSTGDQPQHF; CDR3 DNA: TGCGCCAGCAGCTCGACAGGGGATCAGCCCCAGCATTTT
CDR3 length: 13; V gene: TRBV2; clone size: many; J gene: TRBJ2-7; D gene: NA; CDR3 protein: CASRTVPVYEQYF; CDR3 DNA: TGTGCCAGCAGGACAGTCCCCGTCTACGAGCAGTACTTC
CDR3 length: 14; V gene: TRBV20-1; clone size: many; J gene: TRBJ2-1; D gene: NA; CDR3 protein: CSAKFARRGDEQFF; CDR3 DNA: TGCAGTGCTAAATTCGCCAGGAGAGGGGATGAGCAGTTCTTC
CDR3 length: 15; V gene: TRBV18; clone size: many; J gene: TRBJ2-5; D gene: TRBD1; CDR3 protein: CASSPKKGAGETQYF; CDR3 DNA: TGTGCCAGCTCACCTAAAAAGGGGGCCGGGGAGACCCAGTACTTC
CDR3 length: 18; V gene: TRBV5-5; clone size: many; J gene: TRBJ2-1; D gene: NA; CDR3 protein: CASSLASSAGEIYNEQFF; CDR3 DNA: TGTGCCAGCAGCTTGGCATCCTCGGCAGGGGAGATCTACAATGAGCAGTTCTTC
CDR3 length: 16; V gene: TRBV4-1; clone size: NA; J gene: TRBJ1-4; D gene: NA; CDR3 protein: CASSQELNNAAEKLFF; CDR3 DNA: TGCGCCAGCAGCCAAGAATTGAATAATGCGGCTGAAAAACTGTTTTTT
CDR3 length: 16; V gene: TRBV2; clone size: NA; J gene: TRBJ1-3; D gene: NA; CDR3 protein: CASSLIGRSSGNTIYF; CDR3 DNA: TGTGCCAGCAGCTTAATTGGCCGGAGCTCTGGAAACACCATATATTTT
CDR3 length: 16; V gene: TRBV12-3/TRBV12-4; clone size: few; J gene: TRBJ2-5; D gene: TRBD1; CDR3 protein: CASSKLGTGDPETQYF; CDR3 DNA: TGTGCCAGCAGCAAACTCGGGACAGGTGATCCAGAGACCCAGTACTTC